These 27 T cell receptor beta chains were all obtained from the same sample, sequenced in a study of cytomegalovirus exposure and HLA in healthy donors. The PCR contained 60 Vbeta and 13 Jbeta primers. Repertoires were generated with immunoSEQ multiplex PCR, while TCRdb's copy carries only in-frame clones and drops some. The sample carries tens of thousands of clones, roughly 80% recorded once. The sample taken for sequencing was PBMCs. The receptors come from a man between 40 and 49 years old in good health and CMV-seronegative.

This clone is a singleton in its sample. CDR3 nucleotide sequence: TGTGCCAGCAGGGACAGGAAGACGCAAAGCGACTATGGCTACACCTTC. This translates into CASRDRKTQSDYGYTF. The chain is built from TRBV2 and TRBJ1-2, with 7 bases lining up with TRBD1. The CDR3 contains 16 residues. With 6 bases clipped from V and 3 bases from J, the junction kept 13 bases outside the gene matches. The germline CDR1 and CDR2 sequences are SNHLY and FYNNEI.

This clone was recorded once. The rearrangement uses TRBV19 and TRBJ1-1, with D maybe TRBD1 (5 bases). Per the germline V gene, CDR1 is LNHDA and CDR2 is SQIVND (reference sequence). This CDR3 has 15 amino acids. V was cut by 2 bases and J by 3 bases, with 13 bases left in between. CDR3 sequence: CASSIRYRWDTEAFF. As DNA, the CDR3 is TGTGCCAGTAGTATAAGGTACAGGTGGGACACTGAAGCTTTCTTT. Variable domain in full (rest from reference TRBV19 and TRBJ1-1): DGGITQSPKYLFRKEGQNVTLSCEQNLNHDAMYWYRQDPGQGLRLIYYSQIVNDFQKGDIAEGYSVSREKKESFPLTVTSAQKNPTAFYLCASSIRYRWDTEAFFGQGTRLTVV.

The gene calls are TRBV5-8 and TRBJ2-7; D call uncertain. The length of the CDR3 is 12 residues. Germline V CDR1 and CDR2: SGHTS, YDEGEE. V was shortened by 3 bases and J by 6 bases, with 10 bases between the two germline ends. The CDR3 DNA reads TGTGCCAGCAGCTCCCTACGACTCGAGCAGTACTTC. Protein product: CASSSLRLEQYF.

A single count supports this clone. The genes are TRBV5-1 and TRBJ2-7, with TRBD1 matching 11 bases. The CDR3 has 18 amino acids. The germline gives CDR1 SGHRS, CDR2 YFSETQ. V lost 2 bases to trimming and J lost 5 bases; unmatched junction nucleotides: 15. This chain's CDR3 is CASSFSTASWTGGHEQYF. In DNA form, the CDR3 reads TGCGCCAGCAGCTTCTCGACGGCTTCTTGGACAGGGGGCCACGAGCAGTACTTC.

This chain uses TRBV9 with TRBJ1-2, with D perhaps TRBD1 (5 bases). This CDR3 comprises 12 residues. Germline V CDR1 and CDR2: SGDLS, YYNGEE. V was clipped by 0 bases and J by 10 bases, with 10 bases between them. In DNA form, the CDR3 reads TGTGCCAGCAGCGTAGTGGATGGGGCCTACACCTTC. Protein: CASSVVDGAYTF.

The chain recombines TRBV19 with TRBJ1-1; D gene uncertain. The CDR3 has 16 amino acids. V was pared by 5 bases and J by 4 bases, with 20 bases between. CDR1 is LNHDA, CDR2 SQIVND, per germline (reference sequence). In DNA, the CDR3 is TGTGCCAGTAGTTCCCCCCGTCAAGTCCTAACCACTGAAGCTTTCTTT. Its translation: CASSSPRQVLTTEAFF.

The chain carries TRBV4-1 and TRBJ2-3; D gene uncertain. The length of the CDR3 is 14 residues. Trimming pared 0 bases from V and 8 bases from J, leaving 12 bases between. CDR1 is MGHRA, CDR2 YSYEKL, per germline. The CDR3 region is CASSQDPQVPTQYF. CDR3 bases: TGCGCCAGCAGCCAAGATCCACAAGTTCCTACGCAGTATTTT.

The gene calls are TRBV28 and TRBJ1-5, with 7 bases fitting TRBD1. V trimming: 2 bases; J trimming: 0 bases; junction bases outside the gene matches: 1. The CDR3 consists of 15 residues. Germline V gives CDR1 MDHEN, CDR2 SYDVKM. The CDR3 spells CASSLRGRSNQPQHF. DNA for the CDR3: TGTGCCAGCAGTTTAAGGGGGCGTAGCAATCAGCCCCAGCATTTT.

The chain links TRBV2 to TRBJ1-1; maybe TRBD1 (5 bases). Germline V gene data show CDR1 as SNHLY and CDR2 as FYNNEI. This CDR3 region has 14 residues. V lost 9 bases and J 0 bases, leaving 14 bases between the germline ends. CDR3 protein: CASKDQTVNTEAFF. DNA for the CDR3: TGTGCCAGTAAGGACCAGACAGTGAACACTGAAGCTTTCTTT.

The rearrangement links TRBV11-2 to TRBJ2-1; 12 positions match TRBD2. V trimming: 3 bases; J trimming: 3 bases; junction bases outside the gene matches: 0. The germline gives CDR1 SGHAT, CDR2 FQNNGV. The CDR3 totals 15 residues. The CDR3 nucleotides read TGTGCCAGCAGCTTGACTAGCGGGAGCTACAATGAGCAGTTCTTC. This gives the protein CASSLTSGSYNEQFF.

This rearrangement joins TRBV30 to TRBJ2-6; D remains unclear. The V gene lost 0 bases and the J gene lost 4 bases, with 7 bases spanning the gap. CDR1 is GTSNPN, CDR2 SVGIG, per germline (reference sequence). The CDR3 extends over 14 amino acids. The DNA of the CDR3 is TGTGCCTGGAGTGTCCAGTCCGGGGCCAACGTCCTGACTTTC. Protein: CAWSVQSGANVLTF.

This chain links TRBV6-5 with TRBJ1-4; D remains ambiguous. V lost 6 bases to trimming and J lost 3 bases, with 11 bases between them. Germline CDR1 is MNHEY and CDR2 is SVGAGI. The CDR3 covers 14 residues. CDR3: CASSRGMPNEKLFF. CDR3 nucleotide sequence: TGTGCCAGCAGCCGGGGAATGCCTAATGAAAAACTGTTTTTT.

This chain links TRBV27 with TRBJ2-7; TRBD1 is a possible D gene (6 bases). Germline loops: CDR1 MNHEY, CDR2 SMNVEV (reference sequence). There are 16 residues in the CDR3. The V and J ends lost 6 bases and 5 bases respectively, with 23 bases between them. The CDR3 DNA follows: TGTGCCAGCAGGGCCTTGAGGACAGTTTCTGGAAACGAGCAGTACTTC. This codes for CASRALRTVSGNEQYF.

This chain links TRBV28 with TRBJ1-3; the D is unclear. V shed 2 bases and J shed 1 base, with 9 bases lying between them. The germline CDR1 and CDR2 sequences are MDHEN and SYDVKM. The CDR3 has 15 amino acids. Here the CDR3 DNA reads TGTGCCAGCAGTTTACCCTTCGGGTCTGGAAACACCATATATTTT. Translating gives CASSLPFGSGNTIYF.

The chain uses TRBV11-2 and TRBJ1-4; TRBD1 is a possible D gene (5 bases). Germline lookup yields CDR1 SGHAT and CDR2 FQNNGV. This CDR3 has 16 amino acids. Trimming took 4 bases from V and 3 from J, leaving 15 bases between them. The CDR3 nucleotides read TGTGCCAGCAGCTCCGCTAATGGGGGGGCTAATGAAAAACTGTTTTTT. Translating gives CASSSANGGANEKLFF. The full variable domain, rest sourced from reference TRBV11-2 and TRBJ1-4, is EAGVAQSPRYKIIEKRQSVAFWCNPISGHATLYWYQQILGQGPKLLIQFQNNGVVDDSQLPKDRFSAERLKGVDSTLKIQPAKLEDSAVYLCASSSANGGANEKLFFGSGTQLSVL.

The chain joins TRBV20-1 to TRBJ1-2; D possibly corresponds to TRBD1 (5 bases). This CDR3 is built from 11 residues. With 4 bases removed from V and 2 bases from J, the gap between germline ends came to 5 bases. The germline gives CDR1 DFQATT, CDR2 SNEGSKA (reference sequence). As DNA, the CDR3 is TGCAGTGCTACAGGGAACTATGGCTACACCTTC. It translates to CSATGNYGYTF.

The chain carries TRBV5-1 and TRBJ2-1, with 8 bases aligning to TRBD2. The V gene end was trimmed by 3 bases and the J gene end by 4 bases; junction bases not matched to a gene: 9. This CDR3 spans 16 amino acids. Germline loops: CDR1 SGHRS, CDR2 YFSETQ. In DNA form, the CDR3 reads TGCGCCAGCAGCTGGATGACTAGCGCCGAATACAATGAGCAGTTCTTC. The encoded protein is CASSWMTSAEYNEQFF.

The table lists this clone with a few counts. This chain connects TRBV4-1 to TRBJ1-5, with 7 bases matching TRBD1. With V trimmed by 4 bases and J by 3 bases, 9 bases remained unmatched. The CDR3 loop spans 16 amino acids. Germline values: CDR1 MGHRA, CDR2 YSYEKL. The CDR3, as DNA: TGCGCCAGCAGCCCCCGGACAGGACCAAACAATCAGCCCCAGCATTTT. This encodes CASSPRTGPNNQPQHF.

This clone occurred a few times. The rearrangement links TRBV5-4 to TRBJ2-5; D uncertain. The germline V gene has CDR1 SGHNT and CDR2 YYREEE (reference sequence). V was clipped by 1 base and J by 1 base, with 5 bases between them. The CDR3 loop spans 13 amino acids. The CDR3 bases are TGTGCCAGCAGCTTGTCGTCCCAAGAGACCCAGTACTTC. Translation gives CASSLSSQETQYF.

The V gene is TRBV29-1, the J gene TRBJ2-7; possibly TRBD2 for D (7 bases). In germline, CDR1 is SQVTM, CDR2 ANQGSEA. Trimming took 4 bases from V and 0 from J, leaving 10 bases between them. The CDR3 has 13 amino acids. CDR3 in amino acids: CSVGGGGSYEQYF. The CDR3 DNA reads TGCAGCGTTGGAGGGGGGGGCTCCTACGAGCAGTACTTC.

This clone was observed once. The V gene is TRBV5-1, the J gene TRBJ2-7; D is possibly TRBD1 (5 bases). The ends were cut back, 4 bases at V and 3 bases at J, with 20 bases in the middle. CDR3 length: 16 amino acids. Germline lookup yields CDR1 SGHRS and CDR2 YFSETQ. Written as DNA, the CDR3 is TGCGCCAGCAGCCTCACGGGCCTACAGGAAAACTACGAGCAGTACTTC. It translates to CASSLTGLQENYEQYF. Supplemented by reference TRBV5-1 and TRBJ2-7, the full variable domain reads KAGVTQTPRYLIKTRGQQVTLSCSPISGHRSVSWYQQTPGQGLQFLFEYFSETQRNKGNFPGRFSGRQFSNSRSEMNVSTLELGDSALYLCASSLTGLQENYEQYFGPGTRLTVT.

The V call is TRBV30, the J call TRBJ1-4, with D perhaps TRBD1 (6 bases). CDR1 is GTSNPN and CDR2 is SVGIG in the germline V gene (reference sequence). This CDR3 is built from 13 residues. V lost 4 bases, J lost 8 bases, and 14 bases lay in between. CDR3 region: CAWIPRGVEKLFF. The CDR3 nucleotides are TGTGCCTGGATCCCCAGGGGCGTCGAAAAACTGTTTTTT.

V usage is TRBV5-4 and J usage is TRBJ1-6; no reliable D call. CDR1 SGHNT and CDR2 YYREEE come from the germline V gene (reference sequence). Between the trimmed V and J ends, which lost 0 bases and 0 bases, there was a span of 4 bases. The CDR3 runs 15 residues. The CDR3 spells CASSLERSYNSPLHF. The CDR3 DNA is TGTGCCAGCAGCTTGGAGCGCTCCTATAATTCACCCCTCCACTTT.

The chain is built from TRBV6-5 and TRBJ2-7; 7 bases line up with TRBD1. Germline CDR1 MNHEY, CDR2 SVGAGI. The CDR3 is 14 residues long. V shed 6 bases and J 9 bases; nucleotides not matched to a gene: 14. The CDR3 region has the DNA TGTGCCAGCAGCCGGGACAGCCCCGTCTTCGGGCAGTACTTC. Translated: CASSRDSPVFGQYF.

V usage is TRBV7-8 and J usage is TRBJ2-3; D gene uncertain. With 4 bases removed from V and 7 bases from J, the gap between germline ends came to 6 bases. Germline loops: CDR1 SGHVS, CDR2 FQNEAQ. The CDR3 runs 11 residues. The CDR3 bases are TGTGCCAGCAGCTCCCTGTATACGCAGTATTTT. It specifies CASSSLYTQYF.

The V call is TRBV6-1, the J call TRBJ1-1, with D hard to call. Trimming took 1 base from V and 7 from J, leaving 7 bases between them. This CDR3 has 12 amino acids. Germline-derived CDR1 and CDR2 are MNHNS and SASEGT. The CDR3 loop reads CASSEVRNEAFF. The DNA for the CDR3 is TGTGCCAGCAGTGAAGTCAGAAATGAAGCTTTCTTT.

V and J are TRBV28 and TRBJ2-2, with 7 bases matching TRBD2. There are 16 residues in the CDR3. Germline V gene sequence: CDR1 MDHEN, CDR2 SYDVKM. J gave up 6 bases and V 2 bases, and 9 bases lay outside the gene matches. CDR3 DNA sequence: TGTGCCAGCAGTTTAGTTCCTCTAGCGGCTCCCGGGGAGCTGTTTTTT. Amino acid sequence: CASSLVPLAAPGELFF.